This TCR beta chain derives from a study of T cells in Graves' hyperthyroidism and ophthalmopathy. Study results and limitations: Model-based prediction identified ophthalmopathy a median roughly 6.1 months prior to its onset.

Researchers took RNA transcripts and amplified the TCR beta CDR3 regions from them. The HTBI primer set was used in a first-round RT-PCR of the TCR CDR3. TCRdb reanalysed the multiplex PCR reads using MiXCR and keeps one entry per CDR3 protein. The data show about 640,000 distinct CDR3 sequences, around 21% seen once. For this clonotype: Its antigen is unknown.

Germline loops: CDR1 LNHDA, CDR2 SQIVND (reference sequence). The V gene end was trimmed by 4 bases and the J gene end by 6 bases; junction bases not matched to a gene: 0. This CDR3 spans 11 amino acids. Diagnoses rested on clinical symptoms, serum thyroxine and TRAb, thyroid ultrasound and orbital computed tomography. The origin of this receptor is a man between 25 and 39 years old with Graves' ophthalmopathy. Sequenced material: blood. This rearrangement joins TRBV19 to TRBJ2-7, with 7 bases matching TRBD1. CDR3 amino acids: CASSNRGEQYF. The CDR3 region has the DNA TGTGCCAGTAGTAACAGGGGCGAGCAGTACTTC.